Listed here are 2 T cell receptor beta chains from one sample, sequenced in a study of low-dose radiotherapy and immunotherapy resistance in tumors. TRAV- and TRBV-specific primers, spanning alpha and beta chains, primed first-strand cDNA. The TCRs were subjected to amplification over around 19 PCR cycles employing a constant-region primer in conjunction with a V-primer adapter. TCRdb processed the reads anew with MiXCR; each CDR3 protein has one entry. The profile shows about 9,800 distinct CDR3 sequences, 35% to 50% of them singletons. The receptors come from a human donor with advanced metastatic prostate, ovarian, gallbladder or colorectal cancer (not recorded which). This table probably holds off-target reads from a library built for another chain.

This clonotype was seen a handful of times. The chain combines TRBV24-1 with TRBJ2-2, with D tentatively TRBD1 (5 bases). The V gene lost 9 bases and the J gene lost 5 bases, with 9 bases spanning the gap. From germline, CDR1 is KGHDR and CDR2 SFDVKD. The CDR3 has 12 residues. The CDR3 nucleotides are TGTGCCACCGGACAAATAACCGGGGAGCTGTTTTTT. Translating it yields CATGQITGELFF.

The chain joins TRBV5-5 to TRBJ1-2; TRBD1 matches at 9 bases. CDR3 size: 14 residues. Germline loops: CDR1 SGHKS, CDR2 YYEKEE (reference sequence). V shed 3 bases, J shed 0 bases, and the junction held 0 bases outside the gene matches. Written as DNA, the CDR3 is TGTGCCAGCAGCTGGGACAGGGCTAACTATGGCTACACCTTC. Its translation: CASSWDRANYGYTF.